This passage covers 22 T cell receptor beta chains from one sample sequenced in a study of T cell responses to AZD1222 COVID-19 vaccine. Method: immunoSEQ multiplex PCR; TCRdb's copy keeps in-frame clones and lacks some. This table has 200,000 or so clones, approximately 93% appearing once. The sample here was peripheral blood, taken 28 days after the second AZD1222 dose. Receptors originate from an adult who received the AZD1222 COVID-19 vaccine.

The V call is TRBV18, the J call TRBJ2-7, with 9 bases that match TRBD1. J lost 5 bases, V lost 4 bases, and 9 bases had no gene match. The CDR3 has 15 amino acids. Germline V lookup: CDR1 KGHSH, CDR2 LQKENI. The CDR3: CASSRMEGQGNEQYF. The DNA of the CDR3 is TGTGCCAGCTCACGAATGGAGGGACAGGGAAACGAGCAGTACTTC.

J is TRBJ1-5 and V is TRBV10-3; tentatively, D is TRBD1 (5 bases). The CDR3 is 15 residues long. The germline V gene has CDR1 ENHRY and CDR2 SYGVKD. The V end lost 11 bases, the J end lost 7 bases, and 24 bases lay between the germline ends. This CDR3 is CASGGGDRRGQPQHF. The DNA of the CDR3 is TGTGCCTCCGGGGGTGGGGACCGACGGGGGCAGCCCCAGCATTTT.

Here the CDR3 DNA reads TGTGCCAGTACAGTTAGGATGATGAACACTGAAGCTTTCTTT. It translates to CASTVRMMNTEAFF. The chain is built from TRBV19 and TRBJ1-1, with D unclear. The V and J ends lost 7 bases and 0 bases respectively, with 12 bases between them. The CDR3 loop spans 14 amino acids. Germline V gene data show CDR1 as LNHDA and CDR2 as SQIVND (reference sequence).

The rearrangement links TRBV5-1 to TRBJ2-7, with 7 bases aligning to TRBD1. CDR3 length: 14 residues. The V segment lost 4 bases and the J segment 3 bases; nucleotides outside the gene matches: 7. Germline V gene sequence: CDR1 SGHRS, CDR2 YFSETQ. As DNA, the CDR3 is TGCGCCAGCAGCATGACAGGGTCAGGCTACGAGCAGTACTTC. Its translation: CASSMTGSGYEQYF.

With regard to this clone: The same CDR3 also results from other DNA sequences found in this sample. The gene calls are TRBV28 and TRBJ1-2; 11 positions match TRBD1. Germline V gene lookup returns CDR1 MDHEN and CDR2 SYDVKM. With 4 bases clipped from V and 5 bases from J, the junction kept 3 bases outside the gene matches. The CDR3 has 14 residues. The CDR3 DNA sequence: TGTGCCAGCAGTTCGGGACAGGGGGATTATGGCTACACCTTC. It yields the protein CASSSGQGDYGYTF.

The CDR3 nucleotides are TGTGCCAGCTCACCACGGGGGGGGACTAGCGGCAATGAGCAGTTCTTC. Residues: CASSPRGGTSGNEQFF. The chain has TRBV18 and TRBJ2-1, with TRBD2 matching over 11 bases. This CDR3 spans 16 amino acids. Germline V gene lookup returns CDR1 KGHSH and CDR2 LQKENI. V was pared by 1 base and J by 6 bases, with 5 bases of the junction left unmatched. The whole variable domain, filled in from reference TRBV18 and TRBJ2-1, reads NAGVMQNPRHLVRRRGQEARLRCSPMKGHSHVYWYRQLPEEGLKFMVYLQKENIIDESGMPKERFSAEFPKEGPSILRIQQVVRGDSAAYFCASSPRGGTSGNEQFFGPGTRLTVL.

The chain links TRBV4-3 to TRBJ1-4, with D maybe TRBD1 (6 bases). This CDR3 comprises 17 residues. CDR1 is LGHNA, CDR2 YSLEER, per germline. V lost 1 base and J 8 bases, leaving 20 bases between the germline ends. For the CDR3, the DNA is TGCGCCAGCAGCCAAGGTGCACAGGAGGGGGTCTGGGAAAAACTGTTTTTT. This translates into CASSQGAQEGVWEKLFF.

This clone has a handful of counts. This chain links TRBV6-5 with TRBJ1-5, with D unclear. V dropped 7 bases and J dropped 6 bases, with 10 bases sitting between them. The CDR3 length is 12 residues. Germline CDR1 and CDR2: MNHEY and SVGAGI. The CDR3 bases are TGTGCCAGCATGGGGATGGGTCAGCCCCAGCATTTT. This translates into CASMGMGQPQHF.

This chain connects TRBV11-2 to TRBJ2-7; 8 positions agree with TRBD1. The germline gives CDR1 SGHAT, CDR2 FQNNGV. The V and J ends lost 2 bases and 3 bases, in that order; junction bases with no gene match: 12. This CDR3 is 17 amino acids long. CDR3 region: CASSLTYAGQVIYEQYF. The CDR3 DNA reads TGTGCCAGCAGCTTAACCTATGCGGGACAGGTGATCTACGAGCAGTACTTC.

J is TRBJ1-5 and V is TRBV5-6; possibly TRBD1 for D (5 bases). CDR1 SGHDT and CDR2 YYEEEE come from the germline V gene. CDR3 length: 15 amino acids. V was shortened by 3 bases and J by 3 bases, with 13 bases between the two germline ends. This chain's CDR3 is CASSWGPDSNQPQHF. The CDR3, as DNA: TGTGCCAGCAGCTGGGGACCGGATTCCAATCAGCCCCAGCATTTT.

V usage is TRBV19 and J usage is TRBJ2-1; 7 bases agree with TRBD2. The V gene's germline CDR1 is LNHDA and CDR2 SQIVND (reference sequence). V shed 7 bases and J 8 bases; nucleotides not matched to a gene: 11. The CDR3 runs 14 residues. The CDR3: CASMGTTTTYEQFF. DNA for the CDR3: TGTGCCAGTATGGGGACTACGACAACCTATGAGCAGTTCTTC.

The rearrangement joins TRBV30 to TRBJ2-5; D is uncertain. Germline V gene data show CDR1 as GTSNPN and CDR2 as SVGIG (reference sequence). The CDR3 runs 15 residues. V lost 0 bases and J 5 bases, leaving 16 bases between the germline ends. The CDR3 is CAWSVPDRSGETQYF. CDR3 DNA sequence: TGTGCCTGGAGTGTACCCGACCGCTCGGGCGAGACCCAGTACTTC.

This clone occurred once. The V gene is TRBV7-9, the J gene TRBJ2-3; 7 positions match TRBD1. Germline trimming cut 5 bases from V and 1 base from J; bases unmatched to any gene: 9. The CDR3 sequence is 16 residues long. CDR1 and CDR2 from the germline V gene are SEHNR and FQNEAQ (reference sequence). The CDR3 nucleotides read TGTGCCAGCAGCCGAACAGGGGAATCGGGCACAGATACGCAGTATTTT. Its protein product is CASSRTGESGTDTQYF.

This clone was counted a few times. This rearrangement joins TRBV2 to TRBJ2-1, with 12 bases identical to TRBD2. V was clipped by 6 bases and J by 4 bases; unmatched bases: 4. This CDR3 is 15 amino acids long. Germline-derived CDR1 and CDR2 are SNHLY and FYNNEI. The CDR3 DNA reads as TGTGCCAGCAGAGCTAGCGGGGGGGCATACAATGAGCAGTTCTTC. Its translation: CASRASGGAYNEQFF.

The V gene is TRBV5-1, the J gene TRBJ2-1, with 7 nucleotides matching TRBD1. The CDR3 length is 13 residues. Trimming at V came to 4 bases and at J to 5 bases, leaving 3 bases not matched to a gene. Germline V gene sequence: CDR1 SGHRS, CDR2 YFSETQ. The CDR3 region has the DNA TGCGCCAGCAGCAGACAGGGAGACAATGAGCAGTTCTTC. It specifies CASSRQGDNEQFF. The variable domain in full, with the rest retrieved from reference TRBV5-1 and TRBJ2-1, is KAGVTQTPRYLIKTRGQQVTLSCSPISGHRSVSWYQQTPGQGLQFLFEYFSETQRNKGNFPGRFSGRQFSNSRSEMNVSTLELGDSALYLCASSRQGDNEQFFGPGTRLTVL.

The chain carries TRBV7-2 and TRBJ1-5; no reliable D call. The CDR3 covers 13 residues. Germline V gene sequence: CDR1 SGHTA, CDR2 FQGNSA. The V and J ends lost 5 bases and 5 bases respectively, with 10 bases between them. The CDR3 DNA reads as TGTGCCAGCAGCCCAAACGAAGATCAGCCCCAGCATTTT. Its translation: CASSPNEDQPQHF.

A single count supports this clone. The chain uses TRBV28 and TRBJ1-2, with 8 bases aligning to TRBD1. J gave up 6 bases and V 1 base, and 10 bases lay outside the gene matches. Germline V CDR1 and CDR2: MDHEN, SYDVKM. There are 16 residues in the CDR3. As DNA, the CDR3 is TGTGCCAGCAGTTTATCTCCGACAGGGGCAGAGGATGGCTACACCTTC. Encoded protein: CASSLSPTGAEDGYTF.

The chain couples TRBV15 to TRBJ2-7; 12 bases are shared with TRBD2. The CDR3 has 15 residues. After removal of 1 base from V and 3 bases from J, the junction contained 1 base not matched to a gene. The germline gives CDR1 LNHNV, CDR2 YYDKDF (reference sequence). The CDR3 sequence is CATSRGTSGVYEQYF. Written as DNA, the CDR3 is TGTGCCACCAGCAGAGGGACTAGCGGGGTCTACGAGCAGTACTTC.

This clone was picked up one time. The genes are TRBV20-1 and TRBJ2-7, with a weak D call TRBD2 (7 bases). The germline CDR1 and CDR2 sequences are DFQATT and SNEGSKA (reference sequence). The germline V and J ends were trimmed by 3 bases and 3 bases, with 18 bases remaining between them. This CDR3 region has 15 residues. DNA for the CDR3: TGCAGTGCTAGTAGGGGGGGGGCTCTTCGCTACGAGCAGTACTTC. It codes for CSASRGGALRYEQYF.

The chain links TRBV7-9 to TRBJ2-1; 9 nucleotides agree with TRBD2. The CDR3 consists of 12 residues. Unmatched junction bases numbered 10, after V lost 7 bases and J lost 15 bases. Germline CDR1 reads SEHNR; CDR2 reads FQNEAQ (reference sequence). The CDR3 coding sequence is TGTGCCAGCACCTCGACGACTAGCGGTACGTTCTTC. Translating it yields CASTSTTSGTFF.

V gene TRBV5-1 combines with J gene TRBJ1-1, with unresolved D. This CDR3 is built from 13 residues. Per germline, CDR1 SGHRS and CDR2 YFSETQ. V was clipped by 0 bases and J by 1 base, with 4 bases between them. The CDR3, as DNA: TGCGCCAGCAGCTTGGAACAGAACACTGAAGCTTTCTTT. This encodes CASSLEQNTEAFF.

This clone was detected only a few times. For the CDR3, the DNA is TGTGCCATCAGTGCTTTAGCAGGGTCCTTTGGAAACACCATATATTTT. Translating gives CAISALAGSFGNTIYF. This chain uses TRBV10-3 with TRBJ1-3; a possible D gene is TRBD1 (5 bases). This CDR3 contains 16 residues. V lost 4 bases to trimming and J lost 3 bases, with 16 bases between them. Per the germline V gene, CDR1 is ENHRY and CDR2 is SYGVKD.